These 15 T cell receptor beta chains came from one sample sequenced in a study of blood T cell repertoires in COVID-19. Libraries were prepared by immunoSEQ multiplex PCR; TCRdb keeps only in-frame clonotypes and omits some of them. The table has about 110,000 clones, 85% to 90% seen once. Source material: peripheral blood. These receptors were collected from a woman aged 50 to 60 with acute or convalescent COVID-19.

This chain connects TRBV30 to TRBJ1-5, with D perhaps TRBD1 (5 bases). The V end lost 5 bases, the J end lost 4 bases, and 12 bases lay between the germline ends. The CDR3 is made up of 13 amino acids. Looked up from germline, CDR1 is GTSNPN and CDR2 is SVGIG (reference sequence). CDR3: CAWSVTENQPQHF. The CDR3 DNA reads TGTGCCTGGTCTGTGACAGAAAATCAGCCCCAGCATTTT.

In this sample, this clone turned up once. V is TRBV6-5 and J is TRBJ2-1, with 10 nucleotides matching TRBD2. The V and J ends lost 6 bases and 8 bases, in that order; junction bases with no gene match: 10. The germline CDR1 and CDR2 sequences are MNHEY and SVGAGI. The CDR3 is made up of 15 amino acids. The CDR3 region has the DNA TGTGCCAGCAGGGGTTCTCTAGCGGGAGCCCATGAGCAGTTCTTC. Amino acid sequence: CASRGSLAGAHEQFF.

The rearrangement links TRBV7-9 to TRBJ2-1, with 10 bases lining up with TRBD2. The CDR3 is 15 residues long. The junction had 6 bases not matched to a gene; V was cut back by 5 bases and J by 5 bases. The germline gives CDR1 SEHNR, CDR2 FQNEAQ (reference sequence). DNA of the CDR3: TGTGCCAGCAGCATCGGGACTAGCGACAACAATGAGCAGTTCTTC. Amino acids: CASSIGTSDNNEQFF. Filled out from reference TRBV7-9 and TRBJ2-1, the complete variable domain reads DTGVSQNPRHKITKRGQNVTFRCDPISEHNRLYWYRQTLGQGPEFLTYFQNEAQLEKSRLLSDRFSAERPKGSFSTLEIQRTEQGDSAMYLCASSIGTSDNNEQFFGPGTRLTVL.

Here the CDR3 DNA reads TGCGCCAGCAGCCAAGATCGCGGTAGCGGGAGCACAGATACGCAGTATTTT. Residues: CASSQDRGSGSTDTQYF. This chain uses TRBV4-1 with TRBJ2-3; 7 nucleotides agree with TRBD2. The CDR3 runs 17 residues. V was pared by 0 bases and J by 0 bases, with 6 bases of the junction left unmatched. Germline V gives CDR1 MGHRA, CDR2 YSYEKL.

This chain joins TRBV6-5 and TRBJ1-5, with D possibly TRBD1 on 5 matching bases. Germline values: CDR1 MNHEY, CDR2 SVGAGI. This CDR3 is 15 amino acids long. Trimming left V 5 bases short and J 0 bases short, with 11 bases between. CDR3 loop: CASSPRQYSNQPQHF. The CDR3, as DNA: TGTGCCAGCAGTCCCCGACAGTATAGCAATCAGCCCCAGCATTTT.

The gene calls are TRBV6-5 and TRBJ2-7; D may be TRBD2 (5 bases). The germline V gene encodes CDR1 MNHEY and CDR2 SVGAGI. Trimming stripped 9 bases from V and 0 bases from J, with 15 bases between. This CDR3 has 14 amino acids. CDR3 in amino acids: CASRRAGNSYEQYF. The DNA for the CDR3 is TGTGCCAGTCGGCGGGCAGGAAACTCCTACGAGCAGTACTTC.

This clone was counted between two and nine times. The sample holds other DNA sequences that translate to the same CDR3. This chain joins TRBV24-1 and TRBJ2-2, with TRBD2 matching over 7 bases. Losses at the gene ends were 6 bases for V and 0 bases for J; bases not matched to a gene: 3. CDR1 and CDR2 from the germline V gene are KGHDR and SFDVKD. The CDR3 totals 15 residues. The CDR3 region has the DNA TGTGCCACCAGTCCGGCGGGGGCGAACACCGGGGAGCTGTTTTTT. It encodes CATSPAGANTGELFF.

The chain joins TRBV30 to TRBJ2-5; D possibly corresponds to TRBD2 (5 bases). The CDR3 length is 14 residues. CDR1 is GTSNPN, CDR2 SVGIG, per germline (reference sequence). V lost 4 bases, J lost 4 bases, and 16 bases lay in between. This CDR3 is CAWTPGPGRETQYF. The CDR3, as DNA: TGTGCCTGGACCCCCGGGCCGGGAAGAGAGACCCAGTACTTC.

The chain has TRBV5-1 and TRBJ2-1; TRBD1 agrees at 9 bases. Trimming at V came to 4 bases and at J to 2 bases, leaving 1 base not matched to a gene. The CDR3 is made up of 14 amino acids. Germline CDR1 is SGHRS and CDR2 is YFSETQ. The chain's CDR3 is CASSRDRAYNEQFF. In DNA form, the CDR3 reads TGCGCCAGCAGCCGGGACAGGGCCTACAATGAGCAGTTCTTC.

The CDR3 region is CASSLGTGEAETQYF. Here the CDR3 DNA reads TGTGCCAGCAGCCTAGGGACAGGGGAGGCAGAGACCCAGTACTTC. The chain carries TRBV7-2 and TRBJ2-5; TRBD1 matches 10 bases. The V segment lost 5 bases and the J segment 4 bases; nucleotides outside the gene matches: 7. Germline V gene sequence: CDR1 SGHTA, CDR2 FQGNSA. This CDR3 contains 15 residues.

This clone was detected only a few times. V usage is TRBV27 and J usage is TRBJ1-1, with D uncertain. Trimming took 5 bases from V and 5 from J, leaving 12 bases between them. Germline values: CDR1 MNHEY, CDR2 SMNVEV (reference sequence). The CDR3 length is 13 residues. As DNA, the CDR3 is TGTGCCAGCAGTCCCCTCCGTTTTACTGAAGCTTTCTTT. Amino acids: CASSPLRFTEAFF.

V is TRBV19 and J is TRBJ1-2; 8 nucleotides agree with TRBD1. Trimming took 6 bases from V and 2 from J; bases not matched to a gene: 14. This CDR3 is 17 amino acids long. Germline CDR1 reads LNHDA; CDR2 reads SQIVND (reference sequence). CDR3 sequence (DNA): TGTGCCAGTAGGGATCGCCGGGACAGGCGCCTAAACTATGGCTACACCTTC. Translating it yields CASRDRRDRRLNYGYTF.

The chain recombines TRBV5-1 with TRBJ1-5, with 8 positions matching TRBD1. The CDR3 consists of 14 residues. Germline V lookup: CDR1 SGHRS, CDR2 YFSETQ. The V segment lost 3 bases and the J segment 4 bases; nucleotides outside the gene matches: 3. CDR3 nucleotide sequence: TGCGCCAGCAGCTCCGGGACAGGTAATCAGCCCCAGCATTTT. This translates into CASSSGTGNQPQHF.

This rearrangement joins TRBV6-5 to TRBJ1-2; 7 bases fit TRBD1. V trimming: 6 bases; J trimming: 2 bases; junction bases outside the gene matches: 0. Germline-derived CDR1 and CDR2 are MNHEY and SVGAGI. The CDR3 is made up of 12 amino acids. In DNA form, the CDR3 reads TGTGCCAGCAGGACAGGGAACTATGGCTACACCTTC. It translates to CASRTGNYGYTF.

The chain uses TRBV7-2 and TRBJ2-7, with a weak D call TRBD2 (6 bases). The CDR3 is made up of 11 amino acids. From germline, CDR1 is SGHTA and CDR2 FQGNSA. V was clipped by 4 bases and J by 9 bases, with 10 bases between them. The CDR3 loop reads CASSSGVMQYF. CDR3 bases: TGTGCCAGCAGCTCGGGGGTGATGCAGTACTTC.